This TCR beta chain comes out of a study of T-cell memory formation after mild COVID-19. Study observations and caveats: Mostly located in CM and EM were contracting CD4+ clones, with contracting CD8+ clones located in EMRA.

The CDR3 loop spans 11 amino acids. V lost 4 bases and J lost 7, with 7 bases in between. The germline CDR1 and CDR2 sequences are SGHTA and FQGNSA. Each CDR3 protein is one row after TCRdb ran MiXCR on the 5' RACE reads. In the table there are 300,000 to 350,000 distinct CDR3 sequences, over 10% of which are singletons. A remark on this clonotype: Its antigen is currently unknown.

The chain has TRBV7-2 and TRBJ1-2; D not resolved. The specimen was PBMCs or a T cell subset sorted from them (not recorded which). The TCR sequence derives from a young man who had mild COVID-19 (a few samples of this study predate the infection). Cell type and time point are not known. CDR3 bases: TGTGCCAGCAGCTCCATAACTGGCTACACCTTC. Translating gives CASSSITGYTF.